These 5 T cell receptor beta chains originate from one sample sequenced in a study of cytomegalovirus exposure and HLA in healthy donors. Primers for the PCR totalled 60 Vbeta and 13 Jbeta. TCRdb's copy holds only in-frame clones and misses some; the assay was immunoSEQ multiplex PCR. Seen here are fewer than 200,000 clones, around 79% observed once, and the top ten hold around 2.4%. Sequenced input: PBMCs. The receptors come from a female donor in good health and CMV-seronegative.

In its sample, this clone was seen once. The J gene is TRBJ1-2, the V gene TRBV7-6, with 8 bases aligning to TRBD1. Germline V gene data show CDR1 as SGHVS and CDR2 as FNYEAQ. Trimming took 5 bases from V and 6 from J; bases not matched to a gene: 11. The CDR3 length is 15 residues. The CDR3: CASSPYIGQGHGYTF. The CDR3 DNA reads as TGTGCCAGCAGCCCATACATAGGACAGGGTCATGGCTACACCTTC.

The rearrangement uses TRBV6-5 and TRBJ2-2, with TRBD1 matching over 7 bases. CDR1 is MNHEY, CDR2 SVGAGI, per germline. V dropped 6 bases and J dropped 4; count of bases not matched to a gene: 8. The CDR3 is 15 amino acids. The CDR3 spells CASRKTGAGTGELFF. DNA for the CDR3: TGTGCCAGCAGAAAAACAGGGGCAGGCACCGGGGAGCTGTTTTTT.

The rearrangement joins TRBV6-5 to TRBJ2-1; TRBD2 might be the D (6 bases). The germline V gene has CDR1 MNHEY and CDR2 SVGAGI. The CDR3 extends over 12 amino acids. Trimming cost V 6 bases and J 6 bases, with 9 bases left between them. CDR3: CASSSSGNEQFF. CDR3 nucleotide sequence: TGTGCCAGCAGCAGTAGCGGCAATGAGCAGTTCTTC.

A few counts support this clone. CDR3 region: CASSSRGGVDTQYF. In DNA form, the CDR3 reads TGTGCCAGCAGCTCCCGGGGGGGAGTAGATACGCAGTATTTT. The genes are TRBV7-8 and TRBJ2-3, with 8 bases lining up with TRBD2. Trimming removed 4 bases from V and 5 bases from J; junction bases left unmatched: 5. The germline V gene encodes CDR1 SGHVS and CDR2 FQNEAQ. The CDR3 spans 14 residues.

This clone was detected a few times. The CDR3 reads CASSSKGAGTEAFF. CDR3 DNA sequence: TGTGCCAGCAGCTCGAAGGGGGCAGGTACTGAAGCTTTCTTT. The chain links TRBV9 to TRBJ1-1; 7 nucleotides line up with TRBD1. V trimming: 4 bases; J trimming: 5 bases; junction bases outside the gene matches: 8. CDR1 is SGDLS and CDR2 is YYNGEE in the germline V gene. This CDR3 spans 14 amino acids.